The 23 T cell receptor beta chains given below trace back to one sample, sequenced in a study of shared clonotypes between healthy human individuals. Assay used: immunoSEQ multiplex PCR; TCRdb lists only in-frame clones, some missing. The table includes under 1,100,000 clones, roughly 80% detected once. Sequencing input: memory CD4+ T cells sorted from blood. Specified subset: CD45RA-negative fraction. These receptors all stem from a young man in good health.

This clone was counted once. This CDR3 is CASSEVGQFF. In nucleotides, the CDR3 is TGTGCCAGCAGTGAAGTAGGACAGTTCTTC. The chain employs TRBV6-1 and TRBJ2-1, with D unresolved. Germline V gene sequence: CDR1 MNHNS, CDR2 SASEGT. V lost 1 base to trimming and J lost 13 bases, with 5 bases between them. This CDR3 spans 10 amino acids.

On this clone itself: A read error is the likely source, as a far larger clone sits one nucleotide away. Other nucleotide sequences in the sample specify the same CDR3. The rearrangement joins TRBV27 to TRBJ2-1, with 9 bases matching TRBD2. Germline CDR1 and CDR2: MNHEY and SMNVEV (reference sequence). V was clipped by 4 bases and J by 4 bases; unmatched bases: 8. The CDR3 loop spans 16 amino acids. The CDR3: CASSSKAGGRYNEQFF. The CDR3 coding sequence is TGTGCCAGCAGTTCCAAGGCGGGGGGGCGATACAATGAGCAGTTCTTC.

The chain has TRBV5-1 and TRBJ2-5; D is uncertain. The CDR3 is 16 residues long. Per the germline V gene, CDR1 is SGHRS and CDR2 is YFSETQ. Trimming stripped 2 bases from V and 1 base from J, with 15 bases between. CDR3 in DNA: TGCGCCAGCAGCTTAGGTTGGGGTGGGCCCCAAGAGACCCAGTACTTC. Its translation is CASSLGWGGPQETQYF.

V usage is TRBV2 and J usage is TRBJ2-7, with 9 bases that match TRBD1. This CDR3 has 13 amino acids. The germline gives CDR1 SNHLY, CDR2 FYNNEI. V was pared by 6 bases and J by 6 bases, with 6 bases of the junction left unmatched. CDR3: CASSGQGMLEQYF. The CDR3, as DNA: TGTGCCAGCAGCGGACAGGGGATGCTCGAGCAGTACTTC.

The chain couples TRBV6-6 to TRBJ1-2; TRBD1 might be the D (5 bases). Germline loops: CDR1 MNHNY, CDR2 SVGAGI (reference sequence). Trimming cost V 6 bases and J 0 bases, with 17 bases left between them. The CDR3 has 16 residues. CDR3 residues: CASRTSPGAANYGYTF. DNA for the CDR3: TGTGCCAGCAGAACCTCTCCCGGGGCAGCTAACTATGGCTACACCTTC.

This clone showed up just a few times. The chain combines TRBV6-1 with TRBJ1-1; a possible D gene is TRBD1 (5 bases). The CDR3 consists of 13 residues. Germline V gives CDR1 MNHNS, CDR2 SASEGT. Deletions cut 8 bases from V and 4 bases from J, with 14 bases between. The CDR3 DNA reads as TGTGCCAGCGGGGCCGGGAGAGGCACTGAAGCTTTCTTT. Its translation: CASGAGRGTEAFF.

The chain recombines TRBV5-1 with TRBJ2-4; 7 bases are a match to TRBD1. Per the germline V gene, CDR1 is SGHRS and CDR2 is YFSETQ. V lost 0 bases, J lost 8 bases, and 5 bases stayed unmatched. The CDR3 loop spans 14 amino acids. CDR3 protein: CASSLEGGSDIQYF. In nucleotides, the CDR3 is TGCGCCAGCAGCTTGGAAGGGGGCTCGGACATTCAGTACTTC. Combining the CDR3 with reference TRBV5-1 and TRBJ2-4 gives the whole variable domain KAGVTQTPRYLIKTRGQQVTLSCSPISGHRSVSWYQQTPGQGLQFLFEYFSETQRNKGNFPGRFSGRQFSNSRSEMNVSTLELGDSALYLCASSLEGGSDIQYFGAGTRLSVL.

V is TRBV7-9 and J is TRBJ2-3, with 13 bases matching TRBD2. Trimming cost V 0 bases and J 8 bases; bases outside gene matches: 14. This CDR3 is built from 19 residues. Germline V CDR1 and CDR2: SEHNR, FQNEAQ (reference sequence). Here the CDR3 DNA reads TGTGCCAGCAGCTTAGCGACCTCCACTAGCGGGGGGGACGGAAGTACGCAGTATTTT. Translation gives CASSLATSTSGGDGSTQYF.

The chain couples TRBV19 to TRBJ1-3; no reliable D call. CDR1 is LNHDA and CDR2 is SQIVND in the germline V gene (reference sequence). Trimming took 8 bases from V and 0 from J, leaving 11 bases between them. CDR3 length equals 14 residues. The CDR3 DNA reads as TGTGCCAGTTACAGTGAACACTCTGGAAACACCATATATTTT. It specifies CASYSEHSGNTIYF. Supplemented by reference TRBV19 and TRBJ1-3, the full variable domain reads DGGITQSPKYLFRKEGQNVTLSCEQNLNHDAMYWYRQDPGQGLRLIYYSQIVNDFQKGDIAEGYSVSREKKESFPLTVTSAQKNPTAFYLCASYSEHSGNTIYFGEGSWLTVV.

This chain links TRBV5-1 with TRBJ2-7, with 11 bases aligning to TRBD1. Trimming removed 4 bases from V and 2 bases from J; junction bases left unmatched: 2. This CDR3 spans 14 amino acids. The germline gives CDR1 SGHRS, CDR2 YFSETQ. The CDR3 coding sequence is TGCGCCAGCAGCGCGGGACAGGGGGCCTACGAGCAGTACTTC. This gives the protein CASSAGQGAYEQYF.

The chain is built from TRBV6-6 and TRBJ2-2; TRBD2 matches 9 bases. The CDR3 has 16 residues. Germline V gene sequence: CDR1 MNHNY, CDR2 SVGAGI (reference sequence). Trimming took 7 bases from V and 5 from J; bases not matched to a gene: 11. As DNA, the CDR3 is TGTGCCAGCAACCCGCTAGCGGGGACTGGGACCGGGGAGCTGTTTTTT. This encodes CASNPLAGTGTGELFF.

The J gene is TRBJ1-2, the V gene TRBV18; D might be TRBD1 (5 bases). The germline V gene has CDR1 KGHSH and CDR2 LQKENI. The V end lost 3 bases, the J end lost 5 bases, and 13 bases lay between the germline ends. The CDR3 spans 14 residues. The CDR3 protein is CASSPEGIGYGYTF. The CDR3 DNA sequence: TGTGCCAGCTCACCGGAGGGGATAGGATATGGCTACACCTTC.

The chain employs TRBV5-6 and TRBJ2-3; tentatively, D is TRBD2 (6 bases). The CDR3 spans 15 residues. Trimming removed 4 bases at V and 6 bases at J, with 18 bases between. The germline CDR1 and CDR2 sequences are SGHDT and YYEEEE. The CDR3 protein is CASSNPGLKGDTQYF. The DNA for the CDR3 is TGTGCCAGCAGCAACCCGGGACTTAAGGGGGATACGCAGTATTTT.

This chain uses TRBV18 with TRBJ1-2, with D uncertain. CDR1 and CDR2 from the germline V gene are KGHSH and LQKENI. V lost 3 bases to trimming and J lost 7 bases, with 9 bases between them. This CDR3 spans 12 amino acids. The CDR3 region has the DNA TGTGCCAGCTCACCGGGTAGCATTGGCTACACCTTC. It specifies CASSPGSIGYTF.

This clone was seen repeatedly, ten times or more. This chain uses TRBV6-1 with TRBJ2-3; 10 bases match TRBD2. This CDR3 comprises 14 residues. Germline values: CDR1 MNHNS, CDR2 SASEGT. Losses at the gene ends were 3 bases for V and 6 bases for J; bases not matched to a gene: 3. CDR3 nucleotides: TGTGCCAGCAGTGAGCCTAGCGGGGGTGATACGCAGTATTTT. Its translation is CASSEPSGGDTQYF.

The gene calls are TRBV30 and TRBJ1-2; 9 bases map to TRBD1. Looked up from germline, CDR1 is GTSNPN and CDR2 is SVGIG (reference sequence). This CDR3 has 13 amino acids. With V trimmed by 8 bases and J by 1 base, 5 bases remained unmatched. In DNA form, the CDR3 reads TGTGCCGGACCGGGACAGGGTAACTATGGCTACACCTTC. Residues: CAGPGQGNYGYTF.

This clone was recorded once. The CDR3 region has the DNA TGTGCCAGCAGCGTTGCCCCTATACCTCCCTCCTACAATGAGCAGTTCTTC. Translated, it gives CASSVAPIPPSYNEQFF. The chain joins TRBV9 to TRBJ2-1; no definite D call. V was clipped by 2 bases and J by 0 bases, with 15 bases between them. The germline V gene encodes CDR1 SGDLS and CDR2 YYNGEE. The CDR3 contains 17 residues.

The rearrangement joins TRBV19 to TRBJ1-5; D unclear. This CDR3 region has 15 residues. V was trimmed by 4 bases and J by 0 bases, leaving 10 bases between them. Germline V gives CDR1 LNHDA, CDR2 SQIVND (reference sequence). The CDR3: CASSKGGNSNQPQHF. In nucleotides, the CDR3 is TGTGCCAGTAGTAAAGGAGGTAATAGCAATCAGCCCCAGCATTTT.

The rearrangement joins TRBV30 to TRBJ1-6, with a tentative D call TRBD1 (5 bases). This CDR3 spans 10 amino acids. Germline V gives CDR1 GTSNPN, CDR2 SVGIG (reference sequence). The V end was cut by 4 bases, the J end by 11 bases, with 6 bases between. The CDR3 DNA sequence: TGTGCCTGGATGGGGCCACCCCTCCACTTT. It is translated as CAWMGPPLHF.

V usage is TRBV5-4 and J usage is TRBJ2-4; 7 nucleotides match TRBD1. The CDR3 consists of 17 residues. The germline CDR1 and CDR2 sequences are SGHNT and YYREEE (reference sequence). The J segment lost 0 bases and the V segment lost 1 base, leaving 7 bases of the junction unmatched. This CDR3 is CASSLSGTALAKNIQYF. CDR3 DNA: TGTGCCAGCAGCTTGTCCGGGACAGCTCTAGCCAAAAACATTCAGTACTTC. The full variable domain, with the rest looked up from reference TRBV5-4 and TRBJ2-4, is ETGVTQSPTHLIKTRGQQVTLRCSSQSGHNTVSWYQQALGQGPQFIFQYYREEENGRGNFPPRFSGLQFPNYSSELNVNALELDDSALYLCASSLSGTALAKNIQYFGAGTRLSVL.

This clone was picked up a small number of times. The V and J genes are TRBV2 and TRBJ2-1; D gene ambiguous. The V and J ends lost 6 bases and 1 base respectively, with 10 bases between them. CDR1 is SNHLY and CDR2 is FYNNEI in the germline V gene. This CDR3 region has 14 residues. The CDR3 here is CASSPTRSYNEQFF. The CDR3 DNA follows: TGTGCCAGCAGCCCGACAAGGTCCTACAATGAGCAGTTCTTC.

In nucleotides, the CDR3 is TGTGCCTGGAGTGTATTCGGGGAGCTGTTTTTT. Translation gives CAWSVFGELFF. The rearrangement uses TRBV30 and TRBJ2-2; D gene uncertain. CDR1 GTSNPN and CDR2 SVGIG come from the germline V gene (reference sequence). V was pared by 0 bases and J by 7 bases, with 3 bases between. The length of the CDR3 is 11 residues.

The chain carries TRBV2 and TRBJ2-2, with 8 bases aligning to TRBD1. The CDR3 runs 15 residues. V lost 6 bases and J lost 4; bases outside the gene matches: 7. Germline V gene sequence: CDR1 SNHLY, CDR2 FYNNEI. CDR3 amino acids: CASRTGTGVTGELFF. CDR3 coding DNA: TGTGCCAGCAGGACCGGGACAGGAGTCACCGGGGAGCTGTTTTTT.